These 17 T cell receptor beta chains were sequenced from one sample in a study of cytotoxic CD8 clonotypes in ibrutinib-treated CLL. Clones were sequenced by immunoSEQ multiplex PCR, and TCRdb holds only the in-frame ones, with some missing. The sample lists about 140,000 clones, 60% to 85% occurring once. The sample in question was PBMCs, obtained after 12 months of ibrutinib treatment. These TCRs come from a human donor with chronic lymphocytic leukemia.

This rearrangement joins TRBV2 to TRBJ1-4, with D unresolved. CDR3 length equals 14 residues. Germline V CDR1 and CDR2: SNHLY, FYNNEI. Deletions cut 9 bases from V and 4 bases from J, with 15 bases between. In nucleotides, the CDR3 is TGTGCCAGGGCTGACCCGCGCAATAATGAAAAACTGTTTTTT. Protein product: CARADPRNNEKLFF.

The CDR3 nucleotides are TGTGCCAGCAGCTCGGGGACAGGGACCGAGCAGTACTTC. It is translated as CASSSGTGTEQYF. The rearrangement links TRBV11-2 to TRBJ2-7, with 9 nucleotides matching TRBD1. Trimming cost V 4 bases and J 6 bases; bases outside gene matches: 4. Germline loops: CDR1 SGHAT, CDR2 FQNNGV. The CDR3 is 13 residues long.

The CDR3 reads CASEGQGRLGEQFF. The DNA for the CDR3 is TGTGCCAGTGAAGGACAGGGCCGGCTAGGTGAGCAGTTCTTC. The chain links TRBV19 to TRBJ2-1; 8 bases line up with TRBD1. Germline V gene lookup returns CDR1 LNHDA and CDR2 SQIVND (reference sequence). The CDR3 has 14 residues. V lost 8 bases, J lost 9 bases, and 12 bases stayed unmatched.

The CDR3 sequence is CASSQLGLASKETQYF. CDR3 nucleotides: TGTGCCAGCAGCCAACTTGGACTAGCGAGTAAAGAGACCCAGTACTTC. The chain recombines TRBV7-7 with TRBJ2-5, with 9 bases identical to TRBD2. V was pared by 5 bases and J by 3 bases, with 10 bases of the junction left unmatched. This CDR3 has 16 residues. Per the germline V gene, CDR1 is SSHAT and CDR2 is FNYEAQ (reference sequence). The full variable domain, rest sourced from reference TRBV7-7 and TRBJ2-5, is GAGVSQSPRYKVTKRGQDVTLRCDPISSHATLYWYQQALGQGPEFLTYFNYEAQPDKSGLPSDRFSAERPEGSISTLTIQRTEQRDSAMYRCASSQLGLASKETQYFGPGTRLLVL.

This clone appeared once. The V gene is TRBV7-2, the J gene TRBJ1-5; D remains ambiguous. The CDR3 consists of 13 residues. V lost 0 bases and J 7 bases, leaving 7 bases between the germline ends. Germline V gene sequence: CDR1 SGHTA, CDR2 FQGNSA. CDR3 region: CASSLAIRQPQHF. CDR3 in DNA: TGTGCCAGCAGCTTAGCGATTAGGCAGCCCCAGCATTTT.

This clone was observed once. V usage is TRBV5-1 and J usage is TRBJ1-4, with D maybe TRBD1 (6 bases). Between the trimmed V and J ends, which lost 4 bases and 7 bases, there was a span of 14 bases. The germline gives CDR1 SGHRS, CDR2 YFSETQ. The CDR3 is 14 amino acids. The CDR3 nucleotides read TGCGCCAGCAGCGCGAGGGGGGCAGGTGAAAAACTGTTTTTT. Protein: CASSARGAGEKLFF.

V is TRBV10-3 and J is TRBJ2-2; maybe TRBD2 (5 bases). The CDR3 consists of 17 residues. V lost 11 bases, J lost 2 bases, and 24 bases lay in between. The V gene's germline CDR1 is ENHRY and CDR2 SYGVKD. For the CDR3, the DNA is TGTGCCTCAGCCGGGGAGCGCCCTTATTATAACACCGGGGAGCTGTTTTTT. This encodes CASAGERPYYNTGELFF.

The chain couples TRBV28 to TRBJ1-5; weak D call: TRBD1 (5 bases). V was trimmed by 2 bases and J by 2 bases, leaving 13 bases between them. The V gene's germline CDR1 is MDHEN and CDR2 SYDVKM. The length of the CDR3 is 16 residues. The CDR3 loop is CASSLVGGSGNQPQHF. CDR3 sequence (DNA): TGTGCCAGCAGTTTAGTTGGGGGGTCGGGCAATCAGCCCCAGCATTTT.

J is TRBJ1-5 and V is TRBV6-5; 8 nucleotides line up with TRBD1. The CDR3 is made up of 14 amino acids. Germline CDR1 reads MNHEY; CDR2 reads SVGAGI. V shed 4 bases, J shed 2 bases, and the junction held 1 base outside the gene matches. The CDR3 DNA sequence: TGTGCCAGCAGTTCGGGACAGGGCAATCAGCCCCAGCATTTT. Translation: CASSSGQGNQPQHF.

A single count supports this clone. This sequence joins TRBV9 and TRBJ2-3, with 7 bases that match TRBD2. The CDR3 has 16 amino acids. The germline CDR1 and CDR2 sequences are SGDLS and YYNGEE. V shed 4 bases and J 2 bases; nucleotides not matched to a gene: 10. The CDR3 sequence is CASSPRGDSNTDTQYF. The CDR3 nucleotides are TGTGCCAGCAGCCCACGGGGGGACTCAAACACAGATACGCAGTATTTT.

The chain has TRBV5-1 and TRBJ2-5, with D perhaps TRBD2 (6 bases). The CDR3 sequence is 13 residues long. CDR1 is SGHRS and CDR2 is YFSETQ in the germline V gene. V was pared by 5 bases and J by 2 bases, with 10 bases between. For the CDR3, the DNA is TGCGCCAGCAGGCGGGGTGGGCAAGAGACCCAGTACTTC. Its protein is CASRRGGQETQYF. Together with reference TRBV5-1 and TRBJ2-5, the CDR3 gives the full variable domain: KAGVTQTPRYLIKTRGQQVTLSCSPISGHRSVSWYQQTPGQGLQFLFEYFSETQRNKGNFPGRFSGRQFSNSRSEMNVSTLELGDSALYLCASRRGGQETQYFGPGTRLLVL.

The rearrangement joins TRBV19 to TRBJ2-7, with 8 bases matching TRBD1. Germline V lookup: CDR1 LNHDA, CDR2 SQIVND (reference sequence). The CDR3 loop spans 14 amino acids. The J segment lost 3 bases and the V segment lost 7 bases, leaving 8 bases of the junction unmatched. CDR3 nucleotides: TGTGCCAGTAACTCCGGGACAGGCCTCTACGAGCAGTACTTC. Its protein is CASNSGTGLYEQYF.

The chain links TRBV6-5 to TRBJ1-2; 8 nucleotides agree with TRBD1. The CDR3 extends over 15 amino acids. V was pared by 5 bases and J by 2 bases, with 7 bases of the junction left unmatched. CDR1 and CDR2 (germline): MNHEY, SVGAGI. This CDR3 is CASSAETGANYGYTF. CDR3 sequence (DNA): TGTGCCAGCAGTGCCGAGACAGGGGCGAACTATGGCTACACCTTC.

The chain carries TRBV5-8 and TRBJ2-2, with a possible D match to TRBD1 (7 bases). The CDR3 spans 16 residues. Germline V lookup: CDR1 SGHTS, CDR2 YDEGEE. Trimming cost V 0 bases and J 2 bases, with 11 bases left between them. The CDR3 reads CASSLVQGGNTGELFF. CDR3 in DNA: TGTGCCAGCAGCTTGGTCCAGGGGGGTAACACCGGGGAGCTGTTTTTT.

V usage is TRBV27 and J usage is TRBJ1-5; no definite D call. CDR1 and CDR2 (germline): MNHEY, SMNVEV (reference sequence). This CDR3 is built from 13 residues. Trimming shortened V by 8 bases and J by 4 bases, and 12 bases separated the two germline ends. Here the CDR3 reads CASAFIKNQPQHF. In DNA form, the CDR3 reads TGTGCCAGCGCTTTTATAAAGAATCAGCCCCAGCATTTT.

This rearrangement joins TRBV5-1 to TRBJ2-7; TRBD1 agrees at 7 bases. The V segment lost 4 bases and the J segment 4 bases; nucleotides outside the gene matches: 8. The CDR3 sequence is 14 residues long. The germline CDR1 and CDR2 sequences are SGHRS and YFSETQ. The DNA for the CDR3 is TGCGCCAGCAGCGTAACCAGGGGGAATTACGAGCAGTACTTC. Amino acids: CASSVTRGNYEQYF.

V gene TRBV28 combines with J gene TRBJ2-3, with TRBD1 matching over 7 bases. Per germline, CDR1 MDHEN and CDR2 SYDVKM. The CDR3 is 15 amino acids. The junction had 6 bases not matched to a gene; V was cut back by 6 bases and J by 0 bases. The CDR3 here is CASSKTGSSTDTQYF. Here the CDR3 DNA reads TGTGCCAGCAGCAAGACAGGGTCTAGCACAGATACGCAGTATTTT. The full variable domain, with the rest looked up from reference TRBV28 and TRBJ2-3, is DVKVTQSSRYLVKRTGEKVFLECVQDMDHENMFWYRQDPGLGLRLIYFSYDVKMKEKGDIPEGYSVSREKKERFSLILESASTNQTSMYLCASSKTGSSTDTQYFGPGTRLTVL.